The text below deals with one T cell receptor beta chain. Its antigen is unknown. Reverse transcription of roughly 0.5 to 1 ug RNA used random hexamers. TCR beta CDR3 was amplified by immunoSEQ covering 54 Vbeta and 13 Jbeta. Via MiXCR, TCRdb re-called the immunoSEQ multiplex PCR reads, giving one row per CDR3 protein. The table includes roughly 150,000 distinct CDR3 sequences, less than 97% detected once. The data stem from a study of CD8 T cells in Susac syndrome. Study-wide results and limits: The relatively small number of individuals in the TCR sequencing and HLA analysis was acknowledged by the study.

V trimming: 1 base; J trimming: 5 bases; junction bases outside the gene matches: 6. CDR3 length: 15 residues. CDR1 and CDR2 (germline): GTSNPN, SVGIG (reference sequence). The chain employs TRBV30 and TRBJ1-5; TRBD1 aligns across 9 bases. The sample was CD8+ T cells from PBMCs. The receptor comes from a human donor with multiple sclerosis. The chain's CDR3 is CAWSAGQGFYQPQHF. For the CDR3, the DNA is TGTGCCTGGAGTGCGGGACAGGGATTCTATCAGCCCCAGCATTTT.